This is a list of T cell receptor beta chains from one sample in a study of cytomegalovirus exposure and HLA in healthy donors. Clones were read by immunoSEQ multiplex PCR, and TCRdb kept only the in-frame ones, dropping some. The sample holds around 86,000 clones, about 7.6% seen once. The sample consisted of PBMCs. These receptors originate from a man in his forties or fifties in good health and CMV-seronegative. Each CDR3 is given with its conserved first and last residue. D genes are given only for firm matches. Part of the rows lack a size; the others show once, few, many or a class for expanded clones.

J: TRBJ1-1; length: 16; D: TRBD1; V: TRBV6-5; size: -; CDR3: CASSYSSSGGNTEAFF; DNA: TGTGCCAGCAGTTACTCGAGTTCAGGGGGGAACACTGAAGCTTTCTTT
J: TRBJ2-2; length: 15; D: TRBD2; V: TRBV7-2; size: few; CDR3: CASSLSGGRTGELFF; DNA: TGTGCCAGCAGCTTATCGGGAGGGCGGACCGGGGAGCTGTTTTTT
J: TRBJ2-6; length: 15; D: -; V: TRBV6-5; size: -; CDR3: CASRGAGTGANVLTF; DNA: TGTGCCAGCCGGGGGGCAGGGACTGGGGCCAACGTCCTGACTTTC
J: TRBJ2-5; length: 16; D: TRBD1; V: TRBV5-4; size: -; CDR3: CASSRLQAGGLETQYF; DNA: TGTGCCAGCAGTCGATTGCAGGCAGGGGGTCTCGAGACCCAGTACTTC
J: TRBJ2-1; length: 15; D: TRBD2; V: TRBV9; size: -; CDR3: CASSVGGWAGDEQFF; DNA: TGTGCCAGCAGCGTAGGTGGATGGGCGGGGGACGAGCAGTTCTTC
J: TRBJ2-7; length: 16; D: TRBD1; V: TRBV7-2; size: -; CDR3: CASRRGTGTGIPEQYF; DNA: TGTGCCAGCAGGAGGGGAACCGGGACAGGTATCCCGGAGCAGTACTTC
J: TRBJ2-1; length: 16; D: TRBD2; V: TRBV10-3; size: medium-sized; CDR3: CAISDGGGIHYNEQFF; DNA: TGTGCCATCAGTGACGGCGGGGGGATACACTACAATGAGCAGTTCTTC
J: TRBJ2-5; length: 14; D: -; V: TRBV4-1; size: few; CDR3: CASSHPDRQETQYF; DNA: TGCGCCAGCAGCCATCCGGACAGACAAGAGACCCAGTACTTC
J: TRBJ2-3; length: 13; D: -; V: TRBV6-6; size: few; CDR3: CASSLQGIDTQYF; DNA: TGTGCCAGCAGTCTGCAGGGAATAGATACGCAGTATTTT
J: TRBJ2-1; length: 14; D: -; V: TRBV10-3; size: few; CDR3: CAISETSPAGEQFF; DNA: TGTGCCATCAGTGAGACTAGTCCTGCTGGTGAGCAGTTCTTC
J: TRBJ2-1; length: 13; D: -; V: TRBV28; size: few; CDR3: CASSSVQGNEQFF; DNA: TGTGCCAGCAGTTCCGTACAGGGCAATGAGCAGTTCTTC
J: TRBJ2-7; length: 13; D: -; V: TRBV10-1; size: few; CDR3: CASRSRGPYEQYF; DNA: TGCGCCAGCAGAAGCAGGGGACCCTACGAGCAGTACTTC
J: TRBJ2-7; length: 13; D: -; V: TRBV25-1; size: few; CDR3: CASSGGFYYEQYF; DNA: TGTGCCAGCAGTGGAGGCTTTTACTACGAGCAGTACTTC
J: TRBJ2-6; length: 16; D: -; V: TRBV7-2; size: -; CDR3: CASRLQVSAGANVLTF; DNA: TGTGCCAGCAGGCTACAGGTTTCAGCTGGGGCCAACGTCCTGACTTTC
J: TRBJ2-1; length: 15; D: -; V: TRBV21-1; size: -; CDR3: CARQGLKSSYNEQFF; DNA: TGTGCCAGACAGGGCTTGAAAAGCTCCTACAATGAGCAGTTCTTC
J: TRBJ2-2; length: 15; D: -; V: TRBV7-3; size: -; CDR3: CASSLGSANTGELFF; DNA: TGTGCCAGCAGCTTAGGCTCCGCGAACACCGGGGAGCTGTTTTTT
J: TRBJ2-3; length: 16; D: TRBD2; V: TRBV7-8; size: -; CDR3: CASSLGWREGRPAQYF; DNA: TGTGCCAGCAGCCTAGGCTGGCGGGAGGGCCGCCCTGCGCAGTATTTT
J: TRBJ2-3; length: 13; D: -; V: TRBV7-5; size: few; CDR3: CARSQRRTDTQYF; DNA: TGTGCCAGAAGCCAGAGGCGCACAGATACGCAGTATTTT
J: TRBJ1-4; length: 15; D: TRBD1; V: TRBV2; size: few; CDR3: CASTWGQLLNEKLFF; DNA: TGTGCCAGCACCTGGGGACAGCTACTAAATGAAAAACTGTTTTTT
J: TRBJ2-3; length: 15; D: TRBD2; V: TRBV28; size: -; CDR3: CASSSISGSTDTQYF; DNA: TGTGCCAGCAGTTCAATAAGCGGGAGTACTGATACGCAGTATTTT
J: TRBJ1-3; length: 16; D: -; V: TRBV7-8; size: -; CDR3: CASRGARESSGNTIYF; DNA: TGTGCCAGCAGGGGCGCGAGGGAAAGCTCTGGAAACACCATATATTTT
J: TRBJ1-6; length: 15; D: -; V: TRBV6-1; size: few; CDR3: CASSEKEGSNSPLHF; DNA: TGTGCCAGCAGTGAAAAGGAGGGATCAAATTCACCCCTCCACTTT
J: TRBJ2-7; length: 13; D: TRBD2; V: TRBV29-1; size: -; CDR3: CSVPGLAGIEQYF; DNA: TGCAGCGTACCGGGACTAGCGGGAATCGAGCAGTACTTC
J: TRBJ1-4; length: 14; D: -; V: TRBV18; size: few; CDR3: CASSPDRINEKLFF; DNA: TGTGCCAGCTCACCAGACAGAATAAATGAAAAACTGTTTTTT
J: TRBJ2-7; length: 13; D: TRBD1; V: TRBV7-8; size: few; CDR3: CASSFGQGYEQYF; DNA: TGTGCCAGCAGCTTTGGACAGGGCTACGAGCAGTACTTC
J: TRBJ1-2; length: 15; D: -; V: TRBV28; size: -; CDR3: CASSLARYPNYGYTF; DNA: TGTGCCAGCAGTTTAGCCAGGTACCCTAACTATGGCTACACCTTC
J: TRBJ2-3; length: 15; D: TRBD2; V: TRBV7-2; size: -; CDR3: CASRTGLPRQDTQYF; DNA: TGTGCCAGCAGAACGGGACTACCTCGGCAAGATACGCAGTATTTT
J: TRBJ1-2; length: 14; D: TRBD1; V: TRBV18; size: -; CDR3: CASSPPTGNYGYTF; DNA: TGTGCCAGCTCACCACCGACAGGGAACTATGGCTACACCTTC
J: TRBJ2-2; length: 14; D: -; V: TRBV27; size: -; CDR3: CASRLKGSTGELFF; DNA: TGTGCCAGTAGACTGAAAGGGAGCACCGGGGAGCTGTTTTTT
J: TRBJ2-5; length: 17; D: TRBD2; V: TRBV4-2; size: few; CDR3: CASSPWTSGGAQETQYF; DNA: TGTGCCAGCAGCCCTTGGACTAGCGGGGGCGCACAAGAGACCCAGTACTTC
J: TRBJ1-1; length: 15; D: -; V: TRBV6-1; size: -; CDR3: CASSERRGMNTEAFF; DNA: TGTGCCAGCAGTGAACGACGGGGTATGAACACTGAAGCTTTCTTT
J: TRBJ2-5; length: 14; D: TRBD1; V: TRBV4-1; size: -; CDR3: CASSNQGAGETQYF; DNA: TGCGCCAGCAGCAACCAGGGGGCTGGTGAGACCCAGTACTTC
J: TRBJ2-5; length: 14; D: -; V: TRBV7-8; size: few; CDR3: CASSTGQVKETQYF; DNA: TGTGCCAGCAGCACCGGACAAGTTAAAGAGACCCAGTACTTC
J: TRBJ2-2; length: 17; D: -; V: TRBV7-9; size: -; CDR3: CASSLANEAGLTGELFF; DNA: TGTGCCAGCAGCTTAGCGAATGAGGCGGGCCTCACCGGGGAGCTGTTTTTT
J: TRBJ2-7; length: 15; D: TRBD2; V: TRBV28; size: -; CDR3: CASTSGGALKEEQYF; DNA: TGTGCCAGCACTAGCGGGGGGGCCCTGAAGGAGGAGCAGTACTTC
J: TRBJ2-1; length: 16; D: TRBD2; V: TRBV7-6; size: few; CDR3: CASSLTAAGGHGEQFF; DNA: TGTGCCAGCAGCTTAACGGCGGCGGGAGGCCACGGTGAGCAGTTCTTC
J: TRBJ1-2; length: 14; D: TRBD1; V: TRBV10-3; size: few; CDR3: CAIRPGQGSYGYTF; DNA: TGTGCCATCAGACCGGGACAGGGGAGCTATGGCTACACCTTC
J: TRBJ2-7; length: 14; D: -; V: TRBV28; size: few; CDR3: CASSLGGTSYEQYF; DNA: TGTGCCAGCAGTTTAGGAGGGACCTCCTACGAGCAGTACTTC
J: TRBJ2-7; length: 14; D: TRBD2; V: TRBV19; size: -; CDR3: CASKRLAGKYEQYF; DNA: TGTGCCAGTAAACGGCTAGCGGGAAAATACGAGCAGTACTTC
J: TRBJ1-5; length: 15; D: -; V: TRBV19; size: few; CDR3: CASTLDRASNQPQHF; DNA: TGTGCCAGTACGTTGGACAGAGCTAGCAATCAGCCCCAGCATTTT
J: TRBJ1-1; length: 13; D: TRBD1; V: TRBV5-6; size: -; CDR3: CASITRGSTEAFF; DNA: TGTGCCAGCATAACCAGGGGGAGCACTGAAGCTTTCTTT
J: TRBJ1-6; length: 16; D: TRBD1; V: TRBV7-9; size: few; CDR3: CASSLGQGTGNSPLHF; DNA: TGTGCCAGCAGCTTGGGACAGGGGACTGGTAATTCACCCCTCCACTTT
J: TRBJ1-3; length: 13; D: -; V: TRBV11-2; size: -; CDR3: CASSLESGNTIYF; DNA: TGTGCCAGCAGCTTGGAGTCTGGAAACACCATATATTTT
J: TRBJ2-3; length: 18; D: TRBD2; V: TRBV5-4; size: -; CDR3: CASSLKLTSGGGTDTQYF; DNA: TGTGCCAGCAGCTTGAAGCTTACTAGCGGGGGGGGCACAGATACGCAGTATTTT
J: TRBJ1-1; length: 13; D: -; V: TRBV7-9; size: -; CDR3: CASSLVMGQEAFF; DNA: TGTGCCAGCAGCTTAGTAATGGGACAAGAAGCTTTCTTT
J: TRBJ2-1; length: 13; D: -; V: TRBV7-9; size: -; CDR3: CASSLTVAPKQFF; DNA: TGTGCCAGCAGCTTAACTGTTGCGCCCAAACAGTTCTTC
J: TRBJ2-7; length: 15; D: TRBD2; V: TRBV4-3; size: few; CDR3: CASSQEDSGSYEQYF; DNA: TGCGCCAGCAGCCAAGAAGATAGCGGGAGCTACGAGCAGTACTTC
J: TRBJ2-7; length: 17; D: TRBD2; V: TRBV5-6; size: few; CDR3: CASRDGTSGRSSYEQYF; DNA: TGTGCCAGCAGGGATGGGACTAGCGGGAGGAGCTCCTACGAGCAGTACTTC
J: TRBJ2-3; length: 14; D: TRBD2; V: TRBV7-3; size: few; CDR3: CASSSRLAVDTQYF; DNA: TGTGCCAGCAGCTCAAGACTAGCAGTTGATACGCAGTATTTT
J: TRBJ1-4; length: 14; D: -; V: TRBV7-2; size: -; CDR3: CASSLGSNNEKLFF; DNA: TGTGCCAGCAGCTTAGGGAGCAATAATGAAAAACTGTTTTTT
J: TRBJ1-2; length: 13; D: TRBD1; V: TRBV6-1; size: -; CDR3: CASSRTGNYGYTF; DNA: TGTGCCAGCAGCAGGACAGGGAACTATGGCTACACCTTC
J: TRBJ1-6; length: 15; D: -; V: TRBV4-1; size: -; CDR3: CASTWGSYYNSPLHF; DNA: TGCGCCAGCACCTGGGGCAGCTACTATAATTCACCCCTCCACTTT
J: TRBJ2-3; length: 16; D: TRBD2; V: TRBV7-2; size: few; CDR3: CASSLVNLAGVDTQYF; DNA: TGTGCCAGCAGCTTAGTTAACCTAGCGGGAGTGGATACGCAGTATTTT
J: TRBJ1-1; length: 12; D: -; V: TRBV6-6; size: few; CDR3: CASSSDRLGAFF; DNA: TGTGCCAGCAGTTCAGACAGGTTAGGGGCTTTCTTT
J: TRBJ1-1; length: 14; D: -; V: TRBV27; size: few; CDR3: CASSLRTDGTEAFF; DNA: TGTGCCAGCAGTTTACGGACTGATGGGACTGAAGCTTTCTTT
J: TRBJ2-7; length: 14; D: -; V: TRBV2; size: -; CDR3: CASSGATGGYEQYF; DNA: TGTGCCAGCAGTGGAGCCACAGGAGGGTACGAGCAGTACTTC
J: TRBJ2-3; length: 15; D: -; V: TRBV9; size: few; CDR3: CASSVTGATTDTQYF; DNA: TGTGCCAGCAGCGTAACGGGAGCAACTACAGATACGCAGTATTTT
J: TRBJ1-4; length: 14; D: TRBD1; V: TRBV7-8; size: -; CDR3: CASSPDRGNEKLFF; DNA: TGTGCCAGCAGCCCGGACAGGGGAAATGAAAAACTGTTTTTT
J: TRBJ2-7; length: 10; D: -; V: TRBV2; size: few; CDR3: CASSLYEQYF; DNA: TGTGCCAGCAGTCTTTACGAGCAGTACTTC